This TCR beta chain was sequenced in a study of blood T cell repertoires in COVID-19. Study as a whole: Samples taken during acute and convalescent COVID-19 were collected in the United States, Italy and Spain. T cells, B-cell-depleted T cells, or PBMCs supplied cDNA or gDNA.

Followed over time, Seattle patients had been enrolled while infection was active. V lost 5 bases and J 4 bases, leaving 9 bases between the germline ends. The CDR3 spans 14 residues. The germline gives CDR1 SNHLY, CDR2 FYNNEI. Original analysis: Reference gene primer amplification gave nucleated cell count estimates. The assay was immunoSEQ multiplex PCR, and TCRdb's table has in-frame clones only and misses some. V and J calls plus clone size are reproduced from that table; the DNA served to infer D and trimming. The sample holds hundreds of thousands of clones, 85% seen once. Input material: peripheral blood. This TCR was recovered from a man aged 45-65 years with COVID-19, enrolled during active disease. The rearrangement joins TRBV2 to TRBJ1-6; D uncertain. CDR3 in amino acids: CASSPDGYNSPLHF. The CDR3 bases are TGTGCCAGCAGTCCCGACGGGTATAATTCACCCCTCCACTTT.